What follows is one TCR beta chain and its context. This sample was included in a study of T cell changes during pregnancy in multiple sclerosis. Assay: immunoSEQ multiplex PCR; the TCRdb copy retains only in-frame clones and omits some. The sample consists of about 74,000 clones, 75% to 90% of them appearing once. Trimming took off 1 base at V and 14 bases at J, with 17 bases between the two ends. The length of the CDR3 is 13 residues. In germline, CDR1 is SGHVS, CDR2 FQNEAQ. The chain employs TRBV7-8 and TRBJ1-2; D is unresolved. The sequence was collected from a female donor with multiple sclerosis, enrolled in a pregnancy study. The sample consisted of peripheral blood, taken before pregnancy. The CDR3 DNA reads TGTGCCAGCAGCTTAGATCTAGGGAGGCAGGCTACCTTC. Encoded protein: CASSLDLGRQATF.